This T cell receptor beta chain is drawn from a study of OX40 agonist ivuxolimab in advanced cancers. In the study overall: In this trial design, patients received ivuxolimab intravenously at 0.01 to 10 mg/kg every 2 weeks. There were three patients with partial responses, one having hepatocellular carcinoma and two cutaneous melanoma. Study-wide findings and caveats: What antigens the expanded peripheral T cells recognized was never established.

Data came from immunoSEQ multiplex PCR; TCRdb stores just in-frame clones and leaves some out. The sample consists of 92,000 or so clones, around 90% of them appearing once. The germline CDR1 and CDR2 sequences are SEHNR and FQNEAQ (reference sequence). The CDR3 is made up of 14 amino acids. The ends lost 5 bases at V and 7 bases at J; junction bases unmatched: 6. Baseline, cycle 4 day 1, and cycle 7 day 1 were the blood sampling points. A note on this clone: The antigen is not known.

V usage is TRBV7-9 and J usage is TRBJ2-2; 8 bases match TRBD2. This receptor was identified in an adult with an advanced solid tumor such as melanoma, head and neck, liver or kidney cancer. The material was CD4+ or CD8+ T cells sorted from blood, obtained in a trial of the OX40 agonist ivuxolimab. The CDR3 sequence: CASSPSGSVGELFF. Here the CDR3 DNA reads TGTGCCAGCAGCCCCAGCGGGAGCGTCGGGGAGCTGTTTTTT.